This TCR beta chain derives from a study of cytomegalovirus exposure and HLA in healthy donors. At the level of the study: There were 75 million to 95 million unique TCRs (from HLA-typed donors) in an early data release.

This clone was counted once. Antigen: not known. V gave up 4 bases and J gave up 6 bases; unmatched junction bases: 11. The CDR3 spans 15 residues. Looked up from germline, CDR1 is SGHDN and CDR2 is FVKESK. Study-wide points: A later look showed TCR association rates differing by HLA locus, highest for DRB1 and lowest for HLA-C. TCR beta chain V- and J-gene trimming was linked, in a later analysis, to a missense variant in DCLRE1C.

13 Jbeta primers and 60 Vbeta primers were used for the PCR. The repertoire was sequenced with immunoSEQ multiplex PCR; TCRdb's copy has only in-frame clones and lacks some. This sample carries 95,000 to 150,000 clones, 77% of them seen once, and the ten largest clones take 5.8%. The sequence was obtained from a man aged 18 to 30 in good health and CMV-seropositive. This rearrangement joins TRBV14 to TRBJ1-2; 7 bases are shared with TRBD1. Source material: PBMCs. CDR3 bases: TGTGCCAGCAGCCCCTACCTGACAGGGAATGATGGCTACACCTTC. It encodes CASSPYLTGNDGYTF.